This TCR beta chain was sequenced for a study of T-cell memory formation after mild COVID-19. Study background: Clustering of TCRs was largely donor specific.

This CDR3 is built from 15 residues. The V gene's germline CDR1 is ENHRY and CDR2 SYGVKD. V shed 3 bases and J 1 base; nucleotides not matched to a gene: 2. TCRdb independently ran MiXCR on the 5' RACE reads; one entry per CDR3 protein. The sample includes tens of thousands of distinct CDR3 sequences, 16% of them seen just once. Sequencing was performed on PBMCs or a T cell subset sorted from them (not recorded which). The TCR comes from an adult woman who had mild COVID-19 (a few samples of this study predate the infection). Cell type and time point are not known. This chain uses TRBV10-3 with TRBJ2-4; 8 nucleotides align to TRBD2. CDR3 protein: CAISDSGMAKNIQYF. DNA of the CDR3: TGTGCCATCAGTGATAGCGGGATGGCCAAAAACATTCAGTACTTC.